This paragraph reports one T cell receptor (beta chain). The antigen is unknown. This entry comes from a study of early T cells in non-severe SARS-CoV-2 infection. Study-wide results and limits: Matching results from VDJdb favored anti-spike CD8 responses, leaving private and CD4 specificities undetected.

Attachment of unique molecular identifiers was made to individual cDNA molecules. TCRdb re-derived calls from the 5' RACE reads in MiXCR, one entry per CDR3 protein. The table has tens of thousands of distinct CDR3 sequences, 13% to 15% seen once. CDR1 and CDR2 (germline): SGHTA, FQGTGA. The CDR3 is made up of 15 amino acids. V was trimmed by 2 bases and J by 7 bases, leaving 14 bases between them. The material sequenced was whole blood. This clonotype originated in an adult who was a healthcare worker with PCR-confirmed SARS-CoV-2 infection or an uninfected control (not recorded which). The V call is TRBV7-3, the J call TRBJ2-2, with D unclear. This chain's CDR3 is CASSLVSRSSGELFF. The CDR3 DNA reads TGTGCCAGCAGCTTAGTCTCCCGGAGTAGCGGGGAGCTGTTTTTT.